Included here is one T cell receptor (beta chain) sequence, with context. Use of 60 Vbeta and 13 Jbeta primers characterized the PCR. This table comes from immunoSEQ multiplex PCR, and its TCRdb copy is limited to in-frame clones, with some not included. The sample consists of just over 150,000 clones, roughly 82% of them appearing once. These data originate in a study of cytomegalovirus exposure and HLA in healthy donors. V trimming: 4 bases; J trimming: 4 bases; junction bases outside the gene matches: 3. There are 14 residues in the CDR3. In germline, CDR1 is SGHAT, CDR2 FQNNGV. This sequence originates from a woman in her fifties or sixties in good health and CMV-seropositive. The material sequenced was PBMCs. This rearrangement joins TRBV11-2 to TRBJ2-3, with 9 bases that match TRBD1. The CDR3 protein is CASSWGTGSDTQYF. In DNA form, the CDR3 reads TGTGCCAGCAGCTGGGGGACAGGGTCAGATACGCAGTATTTT. Full variable domain (missing parts from reference TRBV11-2 and TRBJ2-3): EAGVAQSPRYKIIEKRQSVAFWCNPISGHATLYWYQQILGQGPKLLIQFQNNGVVDDSQLPKDRFSAERLKGVDSTLKIQPAKLEDSAVYLCASSWGTGSDTQYFGPGTRLTVL.